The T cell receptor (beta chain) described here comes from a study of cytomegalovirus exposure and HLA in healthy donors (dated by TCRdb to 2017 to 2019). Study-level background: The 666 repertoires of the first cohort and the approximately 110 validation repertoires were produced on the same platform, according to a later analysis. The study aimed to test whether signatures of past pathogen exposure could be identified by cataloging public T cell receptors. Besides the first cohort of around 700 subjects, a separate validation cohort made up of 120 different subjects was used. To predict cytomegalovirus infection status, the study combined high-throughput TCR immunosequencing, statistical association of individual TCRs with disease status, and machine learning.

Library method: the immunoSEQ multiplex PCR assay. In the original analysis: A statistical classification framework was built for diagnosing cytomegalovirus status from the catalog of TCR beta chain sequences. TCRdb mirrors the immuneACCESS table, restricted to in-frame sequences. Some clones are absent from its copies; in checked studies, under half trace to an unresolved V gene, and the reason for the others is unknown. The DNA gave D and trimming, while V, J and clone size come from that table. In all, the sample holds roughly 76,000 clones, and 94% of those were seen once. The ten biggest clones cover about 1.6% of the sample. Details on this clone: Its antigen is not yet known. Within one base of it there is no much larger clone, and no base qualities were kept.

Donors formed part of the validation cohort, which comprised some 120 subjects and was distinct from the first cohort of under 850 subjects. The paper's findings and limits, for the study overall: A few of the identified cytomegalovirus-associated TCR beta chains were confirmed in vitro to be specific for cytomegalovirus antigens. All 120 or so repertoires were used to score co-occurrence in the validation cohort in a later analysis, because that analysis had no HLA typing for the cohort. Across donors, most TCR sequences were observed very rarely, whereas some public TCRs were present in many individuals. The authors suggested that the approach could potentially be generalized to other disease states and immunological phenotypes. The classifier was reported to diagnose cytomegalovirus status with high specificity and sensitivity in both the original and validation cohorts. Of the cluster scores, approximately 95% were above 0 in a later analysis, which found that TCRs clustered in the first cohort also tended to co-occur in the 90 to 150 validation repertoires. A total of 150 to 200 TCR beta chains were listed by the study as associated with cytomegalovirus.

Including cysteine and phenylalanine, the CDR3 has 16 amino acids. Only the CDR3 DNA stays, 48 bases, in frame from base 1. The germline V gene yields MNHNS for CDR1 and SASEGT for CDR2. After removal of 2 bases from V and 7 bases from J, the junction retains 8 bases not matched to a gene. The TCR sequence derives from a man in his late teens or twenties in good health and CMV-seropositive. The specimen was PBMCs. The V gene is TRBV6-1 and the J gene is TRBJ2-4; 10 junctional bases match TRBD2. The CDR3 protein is CASSEILAGVGNIQYF. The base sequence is TGTGCCAGCAGTGAAATCCTAGCGGGAGTGGGGAACATTCAGTACTTC.